The present entry profiles one T cell receptor (beta chain) with its context. The sample belongs to a study of cytomegalovirus exposure and HLA in healthy donors. PCR primers comprised 60 Vbeta and 13 Jbeta primers. Sequencing was performed with immunoSEQ multiplex PCR; in TCRdb, only in-frame clones are kept and a portion is missing. Found here are more than 65,000 clones, roughly 68% of them singletons; the top ten hold 8.5% to 14%. The CDR3 length is 14 residues. Losses at the gene ends were 3 bases for V and 3 bases for J; bases not matched to a gene: 4. Germline values: CDR1 LNHDA, CDR2 SQIVND (reference sequence).

The gene calls are TRBV19 and TRBJ2-7; 8 nucleotides agree with TRBD1. The sample consisted of PBMCs. This sequence was found in a woman aged 55-75 years in good health and CMV-seropositive. CDR3 in amino acids: CASSIGQGNYEQYF. The CDR3 DNA sequence: TGTGCCAGTAGTATCGGACAGGGCAACTACGAGCAGTACTTC. Filled out from reference TRBV19 and TRBJ2-7, the complete variable domain reads DGGITQSPKYLFRKEGQNVTLSCEQNLNHDAMYWYRQDPGQGLRLIYYSQIVNDFQKGDIAEGYSVSREKKESFPLTVTSAQKNPTAFYLCASSIGQGNYEQYFGPGTRLTVT.